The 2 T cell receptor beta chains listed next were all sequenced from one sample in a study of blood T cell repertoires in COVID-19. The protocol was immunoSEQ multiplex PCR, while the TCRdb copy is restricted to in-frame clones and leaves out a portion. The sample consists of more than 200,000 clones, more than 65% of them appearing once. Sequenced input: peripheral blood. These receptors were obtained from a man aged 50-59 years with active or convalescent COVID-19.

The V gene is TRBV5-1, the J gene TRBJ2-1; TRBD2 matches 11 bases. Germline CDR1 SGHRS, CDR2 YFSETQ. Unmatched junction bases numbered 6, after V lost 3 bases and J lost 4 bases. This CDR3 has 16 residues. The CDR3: CASSYRLAGTYNEQFF. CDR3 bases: TGCGCCAGCAGCTACAGACTAGCGGGGACTTACAATGAGCAGTTCTTC.

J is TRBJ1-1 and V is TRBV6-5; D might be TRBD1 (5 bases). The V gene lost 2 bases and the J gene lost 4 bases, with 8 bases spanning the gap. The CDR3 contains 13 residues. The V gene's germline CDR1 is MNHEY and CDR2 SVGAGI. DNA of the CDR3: TGTGCCAGCAGTTACGCTCAGGGCACTGAAGCTTTCTTT. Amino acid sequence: CASSYAQGTEAFF.